Listed below are T cell receptor beta chains from one sample, sequenced in a study of immune characterization of retroperitoneal liposarcoma. From the PCR reads, TCRdb called clonotypes with MiXCR, one entry per CDR3 protein. In the table there are 10,000 to 12,000 distinct CDR3 sequences, approximately 27% of which are singletons. Sequencing used tumor tissue. These receptors all stem from a male donor with retroperitoneal liposarcoma. CDR3s include the opening cysteine and the closing phenylalanine or tryptophan. The D gene is left open where the match is weak. Some rows mark clone size as missing; the rest say once, few, many or name a class of expanded clone.

clone_size: NA
d_call: NA
j_call: TRBJ1-1
v_call: TRBV6-1
cdr3_aa: CASSPIPGGGTEAFF

clone_size: few
d_call: TRBD2
j_call: TRBJ2-1
v_call: TRBV6-1
cdr3_aa: CASSERGGFWSDEQFF

clone_size: few
d_call: NA
j_call: TRBJ1-5
v_call: TRBV6-1
cdr3_aa: CASSGHSNQPQHF

clone_size: NA
d_call: NA
j_call: TRBJ2-1
v_call: TRBV7-6
cdr3_aa: CASSPALGKNEQFF

clone_size: NA
d_call: NA
j_call: TRBJ2-1
v_call: TRBV11-3
cdr3_aa: CASSLDDNFDEQFF

clone_size: NA
d_call: NA
j_call: TRBJ2-5
v_call: TRBV6-8
cdr3_aa: CASSYSFSGETQYF

clone_size: NA
d_call: NA
j_call: TRBJ2-3
v_call: TRBV11-1
cdr3_aa: CASSLRQGGDTQYF

clone_size: medium-sized
d_call: TRBD1
j_call: TRBJ2-7
v_call: TRBV12-3/TRBV12-4
cdr3_aa: CASSPTGRIYEQYF

clone_size: many
d_call: NA
j_call: NA
v_call: TRBV12-3/TRBV12-4
cdr3_aa: CASTLTGRYNEQYF

clone_size: medium-sized
d_call: TRBD2
j_call: TRBJ2-1
v_call: TRBV7-6
cdr3_aa: CASSYGLAGQETQFF

clone_size: NA
d_call: NA
j_call: NA
v_call: TRBV12-3/TRBV12-4
cdr3_aa: CASSLFAGKTQFF

clone_size: many
d_call: NA
j_call: NA
v_call: TRBV12-3/TRBV12-4
cdr3_aa: CASSNRDRGYEQYF

clone_size: many
d_call: NA
j_call: TRBJ1-4
v_call: TRBV6-1
cdr3_aa: CASRPPGTSNEKLFF

clone_size: NA
d_call: NA
j_call: TRBJ1-2
v_call: TRBV6-1
cdr3_aa: CASSEAGRRGYGYTF

clone_size: NA
d_call: TRBD2
j_call: NA
v_call: TRBV27
cdr3_aa: CASRRLAGGDEQYF

clone_size: many
d_call: TRBD1
j_call: TRBJ2-3
v_call: TRBV27
cdr3_aa: CASADRGGSQYF

clone_size: NA
d_call: NA
j_call: TRBJ2-1
v_call: TRBV27
cdr3_aa: CASSLSGVRDALDSYEQFF

clone_size: many
d_call: TRBD2
j_call: TRBJ2-2
v_call: TRBV7-2
cdr3_aa: CASLGTSGRAAGELFF

clone_size: many
d_call: NA
j_call: NA
v_call: TRBV11-2
cdr3_aa: CASSFSPRTDEQYF

clone_size: few
d_call: NA
j_call: TRBJ2-1
v_call: TRBV7-2
cdr3_aa: CASSLGPDNEQFF

clone_size: NA
d_call: NA
j_call: TRBJ2-5
v_call: TRBV27
cdr3_aa: CASSASVETQETQYF

clone_size: NA
d_call: NA
j_call: NA
v_call: TRBV4-2
cdr3_aa: CASSQRLGPSYEQYF

clone_size: NA
d_call: TRBD1
j_call: TRBJ1-5
v_call: TRBV6-7
cdr3_aa: CASRGQVGGQPQHF

clone_size: medium-sized
d_call: TRBD2
j_call: TRBJ2-7
v_call: TRBV7-2
cdr3_aa: CASSLKGGTSDYEQYF

clone_size: few
d_call: NA
j_call: TRBJ1-4
v_call: TRBV7-2
cdr3_aa: CASSPRGGNEKLFF

clone_size: NA
d_call: NA
j_call: NA
v_call: TRBV5-6
cdr3_aa: CASSIDRNRGYEQYF

clone_size: NA
d_call: NA
j_call: TRBJ2-5
v_call: TRBV27
cdr3_aa: CASSLLTGETQYF

clone_size: few
d_call: TRBD2
j_call: TRBJ2-5
v_call: TRBV12-3/TRBV12-4
cdr3_aa: CASLPGGTGTQYF

clone_size: NA
d_call: TRBD1
j_call: NA
v_call: TRBV6-1
cdr3_aa: CASSEATGSDEQYF

clone_size: NA
d_call: TRBD2
j_call: NA
v_call: TRBV24-1
cdr3_aa: CATAIAGGRNEQYF

clone_size: medium-sized
d_call: NA
j_call: TRBJ2-1
v_call: TRBV6-1
cdr3_aa: CASIIGTSYNEQFF

clone_size: NA
d_call: NA
j_call: TRBJ2-3
v_call: TRBV6-5
cdr3_aa: CASSPPMQLEQYF

clone_size: medium-sized
d_call: TRBD2
j_call: TRBJ2-5
v_call: TRBV4-1
cdr3_aa: CASSQERLAGGQETQYF

clone_size: NA
d_call: TRBD1
j_call: TRBJ1-5
v_call: TRBV6-6
cdr3_aa: CASSYSGDSYQPQHF

clone_size: NA
d_call: TRBD2
j_call: TRBJ2-1
v_call: TRBV25-1
cdr3_aa: CASSVAGGYNEQFF

clone_size: many
d_call: TRBD1
j_call: TRBJ2-3
v_call: TRBV12-3/TRBV12-4
cdr3_aa: CASSFQTGATDTQYF

clone_size: NA
d_call: NA
j_call: TRBJ1-2
v_call: TRBV6-1
cdr3_aa: CASTPRAEVNYGYTF

clone_size: few
d_call: NA
j_call: TRBJ2-3
v_call: TRBV7-2
cdr3_aa: CASSLVVGGPNTQYF